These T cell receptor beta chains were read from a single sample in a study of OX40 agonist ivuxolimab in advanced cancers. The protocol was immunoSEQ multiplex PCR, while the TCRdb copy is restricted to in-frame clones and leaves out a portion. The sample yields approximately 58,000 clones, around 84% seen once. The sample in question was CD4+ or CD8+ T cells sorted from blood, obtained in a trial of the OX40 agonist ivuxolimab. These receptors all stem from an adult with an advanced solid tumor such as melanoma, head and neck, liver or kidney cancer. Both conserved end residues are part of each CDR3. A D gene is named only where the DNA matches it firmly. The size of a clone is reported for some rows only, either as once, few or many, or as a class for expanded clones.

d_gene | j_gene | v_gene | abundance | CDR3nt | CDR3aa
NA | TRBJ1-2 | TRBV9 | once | TGTGCCAGCAGCGTAGGTCTGGTGGGCAGCGAGTTTTCACCTAACTATGGCTACACCTTC | CASSVGLVGSEFSPNYGYTF
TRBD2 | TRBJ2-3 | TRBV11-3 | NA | TGTGCCAGCACCATGGGACTAGCGGAAACAGATACGCAGTATTTT | CASTMGLAETDTQYF
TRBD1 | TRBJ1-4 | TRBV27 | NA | TGTGCCAGCAGATGGACAGGGGACGAAAAACTGTTTTTT | CASRWTGDEKLFF
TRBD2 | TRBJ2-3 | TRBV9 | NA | TGTGCCAGCAGCCCCCCCGGGGGGGATACGCAGTATTTT | CASSPPGGDTQYF
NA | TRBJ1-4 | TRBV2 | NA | TGTGCCAGCAGTGGGTCGGAGGGTGAAAAACTGTTTTTT | CASSGSEGEKLFF
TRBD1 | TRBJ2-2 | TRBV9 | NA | TGTGCCAGCAGACCTACAGGGGCCGGGGAGCTGTTTTTT | CASRPTGAGELFF
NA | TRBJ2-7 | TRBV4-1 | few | TGCGCCAGCAGCCGCGACCCCCCCTCGACGGATAGCTCCTACGAGCAGTACTTC | CASSRDPPSTDSSYEQYF
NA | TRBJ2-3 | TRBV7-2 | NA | TGTGCCAGCAGCTCGGGTCTCTGGGGAGCTACAGATACGCAGTATTTT | CASSSGLWGATDTQYF
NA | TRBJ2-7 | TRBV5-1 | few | TGCGCCAGCAGCCCTACTCCCTTCTCCTACGAGCAGTACTTC | CASSPTPFSYEQYF
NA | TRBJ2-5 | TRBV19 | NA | TGTGCCAGTAGTATAAGTTGGGACGGCCAAGAGACCCAGTACTTC | CASSISWDGQETQYF
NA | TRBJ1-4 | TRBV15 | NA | TGTGCCTCGTCACTGACGGATGAAAAACTGTTTTTT | CASSLTDEKLFF
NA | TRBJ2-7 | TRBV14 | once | TGTGCCAGCAGCCAAGATCTTTTGAAGCAGTACTTC | CASSQDLLKQYF
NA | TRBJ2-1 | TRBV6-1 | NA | TGTGCCAGCACTGTGAGCCGGTCCTACAATGAGCAGTTCTTC | CASTVSRSYNEQFF
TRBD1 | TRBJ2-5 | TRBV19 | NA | TGTGCCAGTAGTTACAGGGGGCGCGAAGAGACCCAGTACTTC | CASSYRGREETQYF
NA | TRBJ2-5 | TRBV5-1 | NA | TGCGCCAGCAGCTTGCGAAGCATACAAGAGACCCAGTACTTC | CASSLRSIQETQYF
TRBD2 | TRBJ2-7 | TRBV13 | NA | TGTGCCAGCAGCTTAGAGAGCGGGGGTTACGAGCAGTACTTC | CASSLESGGYEQYF
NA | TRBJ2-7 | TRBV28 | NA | TGTGCCAGCAGTCCAGACTCCAGACAGTACTTC | CASSPDSRQYF
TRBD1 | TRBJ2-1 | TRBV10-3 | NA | TGTGCCATCAGTGAGTCAGGTGTGGGACAGCCCGGAAGTGAGCAGTTCTTC | CAISESGVGQPGSEQFF
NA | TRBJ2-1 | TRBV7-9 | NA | TGTGCCAGCAGCCGGGGAGCGGACTCCTACAATGAGCAGTTCTTC | CASSRGADSYNEQFF
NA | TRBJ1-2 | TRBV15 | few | TGTGCCACCAGCAGAGATCGGACAGAGGGCGGCTACACCTTC | CATSRDRTEGGYTF
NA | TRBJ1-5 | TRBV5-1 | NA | TGCGCCAGCAGCTTGGATGGGGGATTTAATCAGCCCCAGCATTTT | CASSLDGGFNQPQHF
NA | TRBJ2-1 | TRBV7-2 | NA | TGTGCCAGCAGCTTATTTATTGTAGTGGACAATGAGCAGTTCTTC | CASSLFIVVDNEQFF
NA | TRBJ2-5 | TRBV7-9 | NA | TGTGCCAGCAGCTTAGCTGGGAAGACCCAGTACTTC | CASSLAGKTQYF